In its sample, the clone carrying this TCR beta chain was seen many times. Its matching antigen is unknown. This sample is drawn from a study of regulatory T cells in long-lasting Graves disease. Whole-study context: Persistence in Graves' disease required over 5 years of antithyroid drugs plus positive TSH receptor antibodies. Study-level points and caveats: Whereas new patients shared 870 or so public clonotypes, persistent patients shared more, at 2,500 to 3,500.

Trimming took 2 bases from V and 0 from J, leaving 7 bases between them. CDR1 is SGHTA and CDR2 is FQGNSA in the germline V gene. This CDR3 is built from 15 residues. Library construction for TCR beta used iRepertoire HTBI primers and Arm-PCR of CDR3 regions. A single record per CDR3 protein comes from TCRdb applying MiXCR to the multiplex PCR reads. The sample shows around 460,000 distinct CDR3 sequences, approximately 23% of them seen only once. Time point defined: persistent/refractory GD, antithyroid drugs over 5 years with positive TRAb. PBMC-extracted RNA yielded the TCR library. Blood from the periphery, about 9.2 milliliters in all, was drawn into EDTA tubes.

The source of this sequence is a female donor with Graves disease. V gene TRBV7-2 combines with J gene TRBJ1-4; D not certain. The sequencing here drew on peripheral blood mononuclear cells (PBMCs), taken when the disease was refractory, from a patient treated with antithyroid drugs. The CDR3 region has the DNA TGTGCCAGCAGCTTACAGGCTGCAACTAATGAAAAACTGTTTTTT. Its protein product is CASSLQAATNEKLFF. Supplemented by reference TRBV7-2 and TRBJ1-4, the full variable domain reads GAGVSQSPSNKVTEKGKDVELRCDPISGHTALYWYRQSLGQGLEFLIYFQGNSAPDKSGLPSDRFSAERTGGSVSTLTIQRTQQEDSAVYLCASSLQAATNEKLFFGSGTQLSVL.